Described below is a single T cell receptor beta chain sequence and its context. This record belongs to a study of T cells in Graves' hyperthyroidism and ophthalmopathy. TCR beta CDR3 sequences were amplified from RNA transcripts. Using the HTBI primer set, a first-round RT-PCR was run on the TCR CDR3. TCRdb used MiXCR to reprocess the multiplex PCR reads, holding one entry per CDR3 protein. The data contain 490,000 or so distinct CDR3 sequences, 46% of them singletons. J was trimmed by 8 bases and V by 6 bases; bases with no gene match: 7. Germline V lookup: CDR1 SGHRS, CDR2 YFSETQ. This CDR3 contains 13 residues.

The sample taken for sequencing was peripheral blood or thyroid tissue (not recorded which). The chain recombines TRBV5-1 with TRBJ1-1, with TRBD1 matching over 10 bases. The receptor was isolated from an adult woman with Graves' disease, either hyperthyroidism or ophthalmopathy (not recorded which). The CDR3 region has the DNA TGCGCCAGCAAGACCGGGACAGGGGCCGAAGCTTTCTTT. This sequence encodes CASKTGTGAEAFF.